A selection of T cell receptor beta chains follows, all from one sample in a study of OX40 agonist ivuxolimab in advanced cancers. TCRdb's table, derived via immunoSEQ multiplex PCR, lists solely in-frame clones and lacks some. The data hold roughly 67,000 clones, with 75% to 90% observed a single time. The sample here was CD4+ or CD8+ T cells sorted from blood, taken in a trial of the OX40 agonist ivuxolimab. The receptors come from an adult with an advanced solid tumor such as melanoma, head and neck, liver or kidney cancer. CDR3s include the opening cysteine and the closing phenylalanine or tryptophan. The D gene is left open where the match is weak. Clone size, where shown, is once, few, many, or a class for clones that have expanded.

>.|.|TRBV28|TRBJ2-7
CASSLLGPVAGSYEQYF
TGTGCCAGCAGTTTATTAGGTCCAGTGGCAGGATCCTACGAGCAGTACTTC
>.|.|TRBV6-4|TRBJ2-1
CASSNTAGKGPKYNEQFF
TGTGCCAGCAGTAACACGGCAGGTAAAGGGCCCAAGTACAATGAGCAGTTCTTC
>.|.|TRBV5-6|TRBJ1-1
CASSLRQTGNTEAFF
TGTGCCAGCAGCTTGAGACAGACGGGAAACACTGAAGCTTTCTTT
>.|.|TRBV5-1|TRBJ2-5
CASSLAHGGEMEQYF
TGCGCCAGCAGCTTGGCCCACGGGGGCGAGATGGAGCAGTACTTC
>.|once|TRBV27|TRBJ1-3
CASSSGNTIYF
TGTGCCAGCAGTTCTGGAAACACCATATATTTT
>TRBD2|.|TRBV6-1|TRBJ2-7
CASRMQTSGYEQYF
TGTGCCAGCAGAATGCAGACTAGCGGGTACGAGCAGTACTTC
>.|.|TRBV5-6|TRBJ2-5
CASSFRLSIEETQYF
TGTGCCAGCAGCTTCCGTCTATCGATTGAAGAGACCCAGTACTTC
>TRBD2|.|TRBV10-1|TRBJ2-7
CASSDSGSAGEYEQYF
TGCGCCAGCAGTGATTCAGGTAGCGCGGGAGAGTACGAGCAGTACTTC
>.|.|TRBV7-8|TRBJ2-1
CASSLASRTRNEQFF
TGTGCCAGCAGCTTAGCGTCCCGCACCCGCAATGAGCAGTTCTTC
>.|.|TRBV11-3|TRBJ2-7
CASSQPAYEQYF
TGTGCCAGCAGCCAACCAGCCTACGAGCAGTACTTC
>TRBD1|.|TRBV28|TRBJ2-2
CASRTAGGDTGELFF
TGTGCCAGCAGGACCGCAGGGGGCGACACCGGGGAGCTGTTTTTT
>.|.|TRBV25-1|TRBJ1-3
CASSFGVGNTIYF
TGTGCCAGCAGTTTCGGGGTGGGAAACACCATATATTTT
>.|.|TRBV5-1|TRBJ2-7
CASGEYQGGNEQYF
TGCGCCAGCGGGGAATACCAGGGGGGGAACGAGCAGTACTTC
>TRBD2|.|TRBV5-1|TRBJ2-1
CASHSGGGSNEQFF
TGCGCCAGTCACTCCGGCGGGGGGAGCAATGAGCAGTTCTTC
>.|.|TRBV6-6|TRBJ1-4
CASTLAGGNNEKLFF
TGTGCCAGCACGCTCGCGGGAGGGAATAATGAAAAACTGTTTTTT
>.|.|TRBV28|TRBJ1-5
CASSSLRVNQPQHF
TGTGCCAGCAGTTCGCTCCGAGTCAATCAGCCCCAGCATTTT
>.|.|TRBV30|TRBJ1-4
CAWTNRNNEKLFF
TGTGCCTGGACTAACAGGAACAATGAAAAACTGTTTTTT
>.|.|TRBV6-6|TRBJ1-2
CASSYSGNGYTF
TGTGCCAGCAGTTACTCAGGGAATGGCTACACCTTC
>.|.|TRBV19|TRBJ2-1
CASSPRGGTHNEQFF
TGTGCCAGTAGTCCCCGCGGGGGCACCCACAATGAGCAGTTCTTC
>.|.|TRBV4-2|TRBJ2-2
CASSQVGSGELFF
TGTGCCAGCAGCCAAGTGGGGTCCGGGGAGCTGTTTTTT
>.|.|TRBV7-9|TRBJ2-7
CASSLAGDWDEQYF
TGTGCCAGCAGCTTAGCGGGAGATTGGGACGAGCAGTACTTC
>TRBD2|once|TRBV7-8|TRBJ2-7
CASSLEASGRPEQYF
TGTGCCAGCAGCTTAGAGGCTAGCGGGAGGCCCGAGCAGTACTTC
>.|.|TRBV19|TRBJ1-1
CASSWGNTEAFF
TGTGCCAGTAGTTGGGGGAACACTGAAGCTTTCTTT
>TRBD1|.|TRBV28|TRBJ1-1
CASSSQGRGAEAFF
TGTGCCAGCAGTTCACAGGGGAGGGGGGCTGAAGCTTTCTTT
>TRBD1|once|TRBV28|TRBJ1-1
CASSYLRDRGNTEAFF
TGTGCCAGCAGTTACCTCCGGGACAGGGGGAACACTGAAGCTTTCTTT